Each of the 21 T cell receptor beta chains below was sequenced from the same sample in a study of shared clonotypes between healthy human individuals. The naive CD8 population came from CD45RO-negative cells selected for CCR7, without terminally differentiated effector memory CD45RA+ cells. Generated by immunoSEQ multiplex PCR, the TCRdb table keeps only in-frame clones and is missing some. The table records millions of clones, about 95% of them present only once. What was sequenced was naive CD8+ T cells sorted from blood. Receptors originate from a man aged 18 to 35 in good health.

This rearrangement joins TRBV2 to TRBJ2-7; 7 bases are shared with TRBD1. The CDR3 length is 15 residues. The J segment lost 2 bases and the V segment lost 0 bases, leaving 4 bases of the junction unmatched. In germline, CDR1 is SNHLY, CDR2 FYNNEI. The CDR3, as DNA: TGTGCCAGCAGTGAAGCGATGGGACAGACCTACGAGCAGTACTTC. Its translation is CASSEAMGQTYEQYF.

The chain carries TRBV6-5 and TRBJ2-7; TRBD1 is a possible D gene (5 bases). The CDR3 has 13 residues. Germline CDR1 and CDR2: MNHEY and SVGAGI. V lost 8 bases and J 1 base, leaving 12 bases between the germline ends. The CDR3 sequence is CASGNGASYEQYF. The CDR3, as DNA: TGTGCCAGCGGTAATGGGGCTTCCTACGAGCAGTACTTC.

This chain links TRBV2 with TRBJ1-1, with no clear D. The germline CDR1 and CDR2 sequences are SNHLY and FYNNEI. The CDR3 has 13 residues. Trimming removed 6 bases from V and 1 base from J, with 9 bases in between. In nucleotides, the CDR3 is TGTGCCAGCAGAAGCCCTGAGAACACTGAAGCTTTCTTT. It translates to CASRSPENTEAFF.

The rearrangement uses TRBV7-6 and TRBJ2-7; 8 bases map to TRBD2. The germline V gene has CDR1 SGHVS and CDR2 FNYEAQ. J lost 3 bases, V lost 5 bases, and 9 bases had no gene match. This CDR3 spans 15 amino acids. The DNA of the CDR3 is TGTGCCAGCAGCCCGGGGGGGGCGACCCACTACGAGCAGTACTTC. Protein product: CASSPGGATHYEQYF.

J is TRBJ2-4 and V is TRBV2; D uncertain. V lost 3 bases to trimming and J lost 0 bases, with 9 bases between them. The germline V gene encodes CDR1 SNHLY and CDR2 FYNNEI. CDR3 length equals 15 residues. CDR3 sequence (DNA): TGTGCCAGCAGTGACAGAAGTCTAGCCAAAAACATTCAGTACTTC. It encodes CASSDRSLAKNIQYF.

The chain couples TRBV7-9 to TRBJ2-7; 8 positions agree with TRBD1. There are 15 residues in the CDR3. Germline V lookup: CDR1 SEHNR, CDR2 FQNEAQ (reference sequence). The V segment lost 0 bases and the J segment 3 bases; nucleotides outside the gene matches: 4. The CDR3 DNA reads TGTGCCAGCAGCTTAGCTATCGGGACAGGCTACGAGCAGTACTTC. Encoded protein: CASSLAIGTGYEQYF.

The V gene is TRBV4-3, the J gene TRBJ2-7; 9 bases align to TRBD2. The CDR3 spans 15 residues. V was clipped by 1 base and J by 2 bases; unmatched bases: 3. Germline CDR1 LGHNA, CDR2 YSLEER. The CDR3 loop reads CASSQAVAGAYEQYF. CDR3 sequence (DNA): TGCGCCAGCAGCCAAGCGGTAGCGGGAGCCTACGAGCAGTACTTC.

Concerning this clone itself: Other DNA sequences within the sample encode an identical CDR3. The CDR3 sequence is CASSPRQGSYEQYF. The DNA of the CDR3 is TGTGCCAGCAGCCCCCGGCAGGGTTCCTACGAGCAGTACTTC. This chain uses TRBV27 with TRBJ2-7, with TRBD1 as a possible D gene (5 bases). Trimming cost V 6 bases and J 1 base, with 13 bases left between them. This CDR3 is 14 amino acids long. In germline, CDR1 is MNHEY, CDR2 SMNVEV (reference sequence).

This chain connects TRBV29-1 to TRBJ2-7; 7 bases align to TRBD1. Losses at the gene ends were 8 bases for V and 3 bases for J; bases not matched to a gene: 7. The CDR3 length is 12 residues. Germline values: CDR1 SQVTM, CDR2 ANQGSEA. The CDR3 protein is CSTRDSLYEQYF. The CDR3, as DNA: TGCAGCACGAGGGACAGTCTCTACGAGCAGTACTTC.

The J gene is TRBJ2-1, the V gene TRBV30; either TRBD1 or TRBD2 may fit D (5 bases each). CDR3 length: 17 amino acids. CDR1 and CDR2 from the germline V gene are GTSNPN and SVGIG (reference sequence). Trimming took 1 base from V and 12 from J, leaving 28 bases between them. This CDR3 reads CAWSGGRGVRAVLGQFF. The DNA for the CDR3 is TGTGCCTGGAGTGGGGGAAGGGGAGTAAGAGCGGTGTTAGGGCAGTTCTTC.

About this clone itself: The same CDR3 can be traced to other DNA sequences in this sample. The chain joins TRBV7-3 to TRBJ1-1; no definite D call. This CDR3 contains 14 residues. Deletions cut 1 base from V and 1 base from J, with 7 bases between. Germline CDR1 is SGHTA and CDR2 is FQGTGA. This chain's CDR3 is CASSLMAANTEAFF. The CDR3 DNA reads TGTGCCAGCAGCTTAATGGCAGCGAACACTGAAGCTTTCTTT.

CDR3 amino acids: CASSQVVGGGTGELFF. The CDR3 nucleotides read TGCGCCAGCAGCCAAGTTGTGGGGGGCGGCACCGGGGAGCTGTTTTTT. V gene TRBV4-1 combines with J gene TRBJ2-2; D possibly uses TRBD1 or TRBD2 (6 bases each). Trimming pared 1 base from V and 4 bases from J, leaving 13 bases between. The CDR3 totals 16 residues. From germline, CDR1 is MGHRA and CDR2 YSYEKL.

The chain recombines TRBV7-6 with TRBJ2-1, with TRBD2 matching over 8 bases. The CDR3 contains 16 residues. Germline CDR1 is SGHVS and CDR2 is FNYEAQ. V shed 0 bases and J 5 bases; nucleotides not matched to a gene: 6. The CDR3 loop is CASSLARGESHNEQFF. The CDR3 DNA reads TGTGCCAGCAGCTTAGCGCGGGGGGAGTCCCACAATGAGCAGTTCTTC.

The chain uses TRBV27 and TRBJ2-1, with 12 bases lining up with TRBD2. This CDR3 has 14 residues. The germline V gene encodes CDR1 MNHEY and CDR2 SMNVEV (reference sequence). The ends lost 6 bases at V and 5 bases at J; junction bases unmatched: 2. The CDR3 DNA reads TGTGCCAGCAGACGGACTAGCGGGAACAATGAGCAGTTCTTC. Protein sequence: CASRRTSGNNEQFF.

The chain couples TRBV11-2 to TRBJ1-2; weak D call: TRBD1 (5 bases). The V and J ends lost 6 bases and 3 bases respectively, with 11 bases between them. CDR1 SGHAT and CDR2 FQNNGV come from the germline V gene. There are 13 residues in the CDR3. The CDR3 region has the DNA TGTGCCAGCAGGGGGGAGGGAGACTATGGCTACACCTTC. Its protein product is CASRGEGDYGYTF.

The chain is built from TRBV6-5 and TRBJ2-7; 11 bases line up with TRBD1. CDR1 and CDR2 from the germline V gene are MNHEY and SVGAGI. The CDR3 has 15 amino acids. The ends lost 6 bases at V and 4 bases at J; junction bases unmatched: 8. CDR3 DNA: TGTGCCAGCAGCCCCAGGACAGGGGGCGTTTACGAGCAGTACTTC. This codes for CASSPRTGGVYEQYF.

The chain combines TRBV2 with TRBJ2-1; the match to TRBD2 covers 7 bases. The CDR3 extends over 13 amino acids. CDR1 is SNHLY, CDR2 FYNNEI, per germline. V was clipped by 6 bases and J by 5 bases; unmatched bases: 4. Written as DNA, the CDR3 is TGTGCCAGCAGGACGACTAGCAACAATGAGCAGTTCTTC. It codes for CASRTTSNNEQFF.

The gene calls are TRBV5-1 and TRBJ2-7; 8 nucleotides agree with TRBD1. Germline values: CDR1 SGHRS, CDR2 YFSETQ. This CDR3 contains 15 residues. Germline trimming cut 0 bases from V and 6 bases from J; bases unmatched to any gene: 8. The CDR3 protein is CASSLGGQAVGEQYF. In nucleotides, the CDR3 is TGCGCCAGCAGCTTGGGGGGACAGGCGGTCGGCGAGCAGTACTTC. Based on the CDR3 plus reference TRBV5-1 and TRBJ2-7, the full variable domain is KAGVTQTPRYLIKTRGQQVTLSCSPISGHRSVSWYQQTPGQGLQFLFEYFSETQRNKGNFPGRFSGRQFSNSRSEMNVSTLELGDSALYLCASSLGGQAVGEQYFGPGTRLTVT.

A remark on this clone: This specimen includes other DNA sequences encoding the same CDR3. The gene calls are TRBV7-2 and TRBJ2-7; D is ambiguous. Germline V gives CDR1 SGHTA, CDR2 FQGNSA. The CDR3 totals 11 residues. Trimming took 5 bases from V and 4 from J, leaving 6 bases between them. The CDR3 is CASSVSYEQYF. The CDR3 region has the DNA TGTGCCAGCAGCGTTTCGTACGAGCAGTACTTC.

The gene calls are TRBV2 and TRBJ2-6; TRBD2 might be the D (6 bases). V lost 6 bases to trimming and J lost 0 bases, with 12 bases between them. The CDR3 spans 16 residues. The germline V gene encodes CDR1 SNHLY and CDR2 FYNNEI. For the CDR3, the DNA is TGTGCCAGCAGCCCGGGACTGCCCTCTGGGGCCAACGTCCTGACTTTC. The encoded protein is CASSPGLPSGANVLTF.

Here the CDR3 DNA reads TGCGCCAGCAGCCACGAGTACACCGGGGAGCTGTTTTTT. Its protein is CASSHEYTGELFF. The chain links TRBV4-3 to TRBJ2-2, with unresolved D. The V gene's germline CDR1 is LGHNA and CDR2 YSLEER. Trimming took off 3 bases at V and 3 bases at J, with 5 bases between the two ends. The CDR3 runs 13 residues.